This T cell receptor (beta chain) was retrieved from a study of blood T cells in healthy people across ages. Study-wide results and caveats: Higher diversity, along with more naive CD4+ cells, distinguished long-lived donors from aged donors. Underestimates were what the diversity estimates from one million T cells were considered to be. Among T cells, TCR beta diversity per million cells dropped roughly linearly as age rose.

Trimming cost V 3 bases and J 7 bases, with 13 bases left between them. Germline V gene data show CDR1 as MNHEY and CDR2 as SMNVEV (reference sequence). CDR3 size: 13 residues. Combining a sample-barcoded 5' primer with a J-beta primer mix, a second PCR ran for 7 to 11 cycles. Via MiXCR, TCRdb re-called the 5' RACE reads, giving one row per CDR3 protein. The sample gives 600,000 to 800,000 distinct CDR3 sequences, over 40% of which show up once; roughly 13% is in the top ten. Investigators took around 10 milliliters of peripheral blood from every donor. Comment on this clonotype: Its matching antigen is unknown.

The receptor was derived from a woman aged 80 or over in good health. V gene TRBV27 combines with J gene TRBJ2-7; no reliable D call. The sample comprised blood. The CDR3 region is CASSLGYINEQYF. CDR3 DNA: TGTGCCAGCAGTTTGGGGTATATTAATGAGCAGTACTTC.